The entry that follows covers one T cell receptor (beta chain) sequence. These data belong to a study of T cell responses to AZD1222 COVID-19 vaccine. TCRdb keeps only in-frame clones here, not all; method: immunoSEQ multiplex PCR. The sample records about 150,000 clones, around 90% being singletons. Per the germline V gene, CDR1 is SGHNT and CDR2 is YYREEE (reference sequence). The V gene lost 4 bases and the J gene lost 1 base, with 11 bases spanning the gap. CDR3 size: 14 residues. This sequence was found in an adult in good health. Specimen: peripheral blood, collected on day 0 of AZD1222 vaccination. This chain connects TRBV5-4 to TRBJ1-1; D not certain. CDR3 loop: CASSRPDKNTEAFF. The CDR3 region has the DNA TGTGCCAGCAGCCGCCCAGACAAGAACACTGAAGCTTTCTTT.